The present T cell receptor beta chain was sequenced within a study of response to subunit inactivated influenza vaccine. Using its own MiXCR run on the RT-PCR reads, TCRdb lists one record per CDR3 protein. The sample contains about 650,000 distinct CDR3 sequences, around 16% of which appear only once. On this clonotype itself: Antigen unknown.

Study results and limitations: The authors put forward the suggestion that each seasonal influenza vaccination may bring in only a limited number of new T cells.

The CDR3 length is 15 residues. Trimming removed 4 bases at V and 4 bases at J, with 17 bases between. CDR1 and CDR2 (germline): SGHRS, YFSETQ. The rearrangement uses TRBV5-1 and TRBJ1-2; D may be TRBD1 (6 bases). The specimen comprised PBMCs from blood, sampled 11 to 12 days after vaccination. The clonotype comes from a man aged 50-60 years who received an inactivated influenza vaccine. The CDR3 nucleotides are TGCGCCAGCAGCCGTGAGCCGGACAGAGCCTATGGCTACACCTTC. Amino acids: CASSREPDRAYGYTF.